The 27 T cell receptor beta chains below all came from one sample that was sequenced in a study of control samples from healthy donors and cancer patients. TCRdb's copy holds only in-frame clones and misses some; the assay was immunoSEQ multiplex PCR. Of 150,000 or so clones listed, approximately 94% are singletons. The specimen was blood. The receptors stem from a man aged 40-49 years in good health.

DNA for the CDR3: TGTGCCACCAGCGCCTCAGGGTCTGGAAACACCATATATTTT. This encodes CATSASGSGNTIYF. The chain links TRBV24-1 to TRBJ1-3; TRBD1 might be the D (5 bases). The CDR3 covers 14 residues. CDR1 is KGHDR, CDR2 SFDVKD, per germline. V lost 7 bases to trimming and J lost 1 base, with 10 bases between them.

The chain couples TRBV28 to TRBJ1-5; perhaps TRBD1 as D (5 bases). Deletions cut 0 bases from V and 5 bases from J, with 14 bases between. This CDR3 has 16 amino acids. Germline CDR1 reads MDHEN; CDR2 reads SYDVKM. In DNA, the CDR3 is TGTGCCAGCAGTTTATGGGGCAGGGCGGGGGATCAGCCCCAGCATTTT. Translated: CASSLWGRAGDQPQHF.

The chain is built from TRBV24-1 and TRBJ1-4; no definite D call. V gave up 8 bases and J gave up 0 bases, with 6 bases separating them. CDR3 size: 13 residues. Germline lookup yields CDR1 KGHDR and CDR2 SFDVKD. CDR3 in DNA: TGTGCCACCAAGGGAGCAACTAATGAAAAACTGTTTTTT. It translates to CATKGATNEKLFF.

The V gene is TRBV10-3, the J gene TRBJ1-1; tentative D call: TRBD1 (6 bases). This CDR3 has 15 amino acids. V was shortened by 0 bases and J by 4 bases, with 12 bases between the two germline ends. Germline CDR1 ENHRY, CDR2 SYGVKD. CDR3 nucleotide sequence: TGTGCCATCAGTGAGTCGAGGGGGGGTGGCACTGAAGCTTTCTTT. Translation gives CAISESRGGGTEAFF.

The chain recombines TRBV6-2 or TRBV6-3 with TRBJ2-2; 8 bases map to TRBD1. In germline, CDR1 is MNHEY, CDR2 SVGEGT. The CDR3 has 14 residues. Losses at the gene ends were 5 bases for V and 5 bases for J; bases not matched to a gene: 4. This chain's CDR3 is CASSDHRGTGELFF. The DNA for the CDR3 is TGTGCCAGCAGTGACCACAGGGGGACCGGGGAGCTGTTTTTT.

The chain employs TRBV6-1 and TRBJ2-7; D ambiguous. Trimming took off 1 base at V and 3 bases at J, with 13 bases between the two ends. The CDR3 runs to 15 residues. Germline CDR1 and CDR2: MNHNS and SASEGT. CDR3 bases: TGTGCCAGCAGTGAAGAAGGAACTCGGCACTACGAGCAGTACTTC. Its protein is CASSEEGTRHYEQYF.

The chain employs TRBV20-1 and TRBJ2-5; D not resolved. The germline gives CDR1 DFQATT, CDR2 SNEGSKA (reference sequence). The CDR3 is 11 residues long. V lost 1 base to trimming and J lost 5 bases, with 5 bases between them. The chain's CDR3 is CSARGAETQYF. As DNA, the CDR3 is TGCAGTGCTAGAGGCGCTGAGACCCAGTACTTC.

The chain combines TRBV19 with TRBJ1-6; TRBD1 agrees at 7 bases. Germline V gene lookup returns CDR1 LNHDA and CDR2 SQIVND (reference sequence). Germline trimming cut 6 bases from V and 7 bases from J; bases unmatched to any gene: 6. There are 14 residues in the CDR3. For the CDR3, the DNA is TGTGCCAGTAGAACGACAGGGTCAAATTCACCCCTCCACTTT. Translating gives CASRTTGSNSPLHF.

V usage is TRBV5-4 and J usage is TRBJ2-1; D remains ambiguous. Looked up from germline, CDR1 is SGHNT and CDR2 is YYREEE (reference sequence). Trimming pared 1 base from V and 2 bases from J, leaving 10 bases between. The CDR3 has 15 amino acids. The CDR3 nucleotides are TGTGCCAGCAGCTTGCCCAAAAGAACCTACAATGAGCAGTTCTTC. As protein: CASSLPKRTYNEQFF. Full variable domain (rest looked up from reference TRBV5-4 and TRBJ2-1): ETGVTQSPTHLIKTRGQQVTLRCSSQSGHNTVSWYQQALGQGPQFIFQYYREEENGRGNFPPRFSGLQFPNYSSELNVNALELDDSALYLCASSLPKRTYNEQFFGPGTRLTVL.

J is TRBJ1-2 and V is TRBV6-5; 8 bases match TRBD1. V gave up 6 bases and J gave up 4 bases; unmatched junction bases: 7. The germline gives CDR1 MNHEY, CDR2 SVGAGI. The CDR3 spans 14 residues. The CDR3 here is CASSSGQGGYGYTF. As DNA, the CDR3 is TGTGCCAGCAGCTCCGGACAGGGTGGCTATGGCTACACCTTC.

This chain joins TRBV5-1 and TRBJ1-2, with D perhaps TRBD1 (6 bases). The length of the CDR3 is 14 residues. CDR1 and CDR2 from the germline V gene are SGHRS and YFSETQ. V lost 0 bases and J 2 bases, leaving 8 bases between the germline ends. This CDR3 reads CASSLETGNYGYTF. CDR3 nucleotide sequence: TGCGCCAGCAGCTTGGAAACAGGGAACTATGGCTACACCTTC.

This rearrangement joins TRBV29-1 to TRBJ2-2; D is undetermined. Looked up from germline, CDR1 is SQVTM and CDR2 is ANQGSEA. Trimming removed 7 bases at V and 4 bases at J, with 16 bases between. The CDR3 is 14 residues long. This CDR3 is CSANHIGGTGELFF. CDR3 nucleotide sequence: TGCAGCGCTAATCATATTGGTGGCACCGGGGAGCTGTTTTTT.

V is TRBV18 and J is TRBJ1-1; D might be TRBD1 (6 bases). Trimming left V 5 bases short and J 0 bases short, with 16 bases between. The CDR3 covers 16 residues. Looked up from germline, CDR1 is KGHSH and CDR2 is LQKENI. CDR3 coding DNA: TGTGCCAGCTCATCTCGACAGGTTCAAATGAACACTGAAGCTTTCTTT. Encoded protein: CASSSRQVQMNTEAFF.

The rearrangement joins TRBV7-8 to TRBJ1-5; TRBD1 might be the D (5 bases). The germline gives CDR1 SGHVS, CDR2 FQNEAQ. Trimming stripped 7 bases from V and 2 bases from J, with 12 bases between. The CDR3 extends over 14 amino acids. The CDR3 region is CASTTGGGNQPQHF. The CDR3 region has the DNA TGTGCCAGCACCACTGGGGGGGGCAATCAGCCCCAGCATTTT.

The chain carries TRBV5-4 and TRBJ1-4, with unresolved D. The V gene lost 4 bases and the J gene lost 5 bases, with 9 bases spanning the gap. The CDR3 consists of 13 residues. Germline values: CDR1 SGHNT, CDR2 YYREEE (reference sequence). As DNA, the CDR3 is TGTGCCAGCAGCGCGACACTAAATGAAAAACTGTTTTTT. It encodes CASSATLNEKLFF.

As DNA, the CDR3 is TGTGCCAGCAGCTCGAGACTAGCGGGGCTCGCGAACACCGGGGAGCTGTTTTTT. It translates to CASSSRLAGLANTGELFF. The rearrangement joins TRBV11-2 to TRBJ2-2, with 11 bases that match TRBD2. The CDR3 runs to 18 residues. Germline CDR1 is SGHAT and CDR2 is FQNNGV. The V and J ends lost 4 bases and 0 bases, in that order; junction bases with no gene match: 7.

Only one count was recorded for this clone. The junction differs from germline at one of its ends, possibly a read error. V and J are TRBV4-1 and TRBJ1-2; D gene uncertain. This CDR3 region has 14 residues. Germline lookup yields CDR1 MGHRA and CDR2 YSYEKL. CDR3 in amino acids: CASSQGVGLHSRAF. The CDR3, as DNA: TGCGCCAGCAGCCAAGGAGTCGGTCTTCATTCTCGCGCCTTC.

This rearrangement joins TRBV4-2 to TRBJ1-1; 8 nucleotides line up with TRBD1. This CDR3 is 16 amino acids long. The J segment lost 6 bases and the V segment lost 2 bases, leaving 11 bases of the junction unmatched. Per germline, CDR1 LGHNA and CDR2 YNFKEQ. CDR3 coding DNA: TGTGCCAGCAGCCAAACCGGGACAGGTTATTCCGCTGAAGCTTTCTTT. It specifies CASSQTGTGYSAEAFF.

This chain connects TRBV18 to TRBJ2-7, with TRBD1 matching over 11 bases. The CDR3 sequence is 15 residues long. CDR1 and CDR2 (germline): KGHSH, LQKENI. The V segment lost 2 bases and the J segment 7 bases; nucleotides outside the gene matches: 7. The DNA of the CDR3 is TGTGCCAGCTCACCAGTCGGACAGGGGGCGGGAGAGCAGTACTTC. It translates to CASSPVGQGAGEQYF.

This chain uses TRBV5-1 with TRBJ1-1; no definite D call. CDR3 size: 14 residues. Trimming left V 7 bases short and J 0 bases short, with 13 bases between. Looked up from germline, CDR1 is SGHRS and CDR2 is YFSETQ. For the CDR3, the DNA is TGCGCCAGCCAAGCACCCGCAGTGAACACTGAAGCTTTCTTT. This gives the protein CASQAPAVNTEAFF.

The CDR3 loop reads CATSPALAGGVEETQYF. For the CDR3, the DNA is TGTGCCACCAGTCCCGCCTTAGCGGGAGGAGTTGAAGAGACCCAGTACTTC. This chain links TRBV24-1 with TRBJ2-5; 10 nucleotides match TRBD2. CDR3 size: 17 residues. CDR1 and CDR2 (germline): KGHDR, SFDVKD. V dropped 6 bases and J dropped 3; count of bases not matched to a gene: 12.

V usage is TRBV5-1 and J usage is TRBJ1-3; TRBD1 matches at 7 bases. This CDR3 is 14 amino acids long. The V and J ends lost 4 bases and 3 bases, in that order; junction bases with no gene match: 4. Germline values: CDR1 SGHRS, CDR2 YFSETQ. CDR3 region: CASSAQGGGNTIYF. CDR3 nucleotide sequence: TGCGCCAGCAGCGCCCAGGGGGGTGGAAACACCATATATTTT.

This clone was observed a few times. J is TRBJ2-7 and V is TRBV5-6, with 11 bases that match TRBD2. Germline V CDR1 and CDR2: SGHDT, YYEEEE. The CDR3 is made up of 17 amino acids. Trimming took 2 bases from V and 4 from J; bases not matched to a gene: 11. CDR3 in amino acids: CASSLGSGGVISYEQYF. The CDR3 DNA sequence: TGTGCCAGCAGCTTAGGTAGCGGGGGGGTGATCAGTTACGAGCAGTACTTC. The full variable domain, in which reference TRBV5-6 and TRBJ2-7 provide the parts outside the CDR3, is DAGVTQSPTHLIKTRGQQVTLRCSPKSGHDTVSWYQQALGQGPQFIFQYYEEEERQRGNFPDRFSGHQFPNYSSELNVNALLLGDSALYLCASSLGSGGVISYEQYFGPGTRLTVT.

V usage is TRBV2 and J usage is TRBJ2-7; a possible D gene is TRBD1 (6 bases). The CDR3 contains 12 residues. The V end lost 10 bases, the J end lost 4 bases, and 14 bases lay between the germline ends. Germline lookup yields CDR1 SNHLY and CDR2 FYNNEI. CDR3 protein: CAIQGFWYEQYF. The CDR3 nucleotides read TGTGCCATCCAGGGGTTTTGGTACGAGCAGTACTTC.

V usage is TRBV6-5 and J usage is TRBJ2-3; no definite D call. Per the germline V gene, CDR1 is MNHEY and CDR2 is SVGAGI. The CDR3 loop spans 12 amino acids. Trimming took 10 bases from V and 3 from J, leaving 11 bases between them. CDR3 in amino acids: CATRVGTDTQYF. CDR3 DNA: TGTGCCACAAGGGTAGGTACAGATACGCAGTATTTT.

This chain links TRBV9 with TRBJ1-3; 7 bases map to TRBD1. The germline CDR1 and CDR2 sequences are SGDLS and YYNGEE. V was pared by 3 bases and J by 0 bases, with 6 bases of the junction left unmatched. The CDR3 length is 16 residues. The CDR3 is CASSGTGAISGNTIYF. The CDR3 DNA reads TGTGCCAGCAGCGGAACAGGGGCCATCTCTGGAAACACCATATATTTT.

This chain uses TRBV29-1 with TRBJ1-1; possible D gene TRBD1, 5 bases. V was trimmed by 7 bases and J by 0 bases, leaving 12 bases between them. The CDR3 length is 13 residues. Germline-derived CDR1 and CDR2 are SQVTM and ANQGSEA. CDR3 sequence reads: CSAAWGLNTEAFF. In DNA form, the CDR3 reads TGCAGCGCCGCCTGGGGGTTGAACACTGAAGCTTTCTTT.